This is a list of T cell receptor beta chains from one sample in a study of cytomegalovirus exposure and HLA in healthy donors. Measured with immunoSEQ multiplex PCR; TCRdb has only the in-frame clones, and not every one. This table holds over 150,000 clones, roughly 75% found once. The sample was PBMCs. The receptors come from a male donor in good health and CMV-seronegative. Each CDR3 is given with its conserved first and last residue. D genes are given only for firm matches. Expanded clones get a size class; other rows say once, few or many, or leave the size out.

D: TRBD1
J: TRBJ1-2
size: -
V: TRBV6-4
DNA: TGTGCCAGCAGTGACGATCCGGGACAGGGCTATGGCTACACCTTC
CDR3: CASSDDPGQGYGYTF

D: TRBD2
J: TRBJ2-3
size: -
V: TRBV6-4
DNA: TGTGCCAGCAGTGACTCGACTAGCGCAGCAGATACGCAGTATTTT
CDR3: CASSDSTSAADTQYF

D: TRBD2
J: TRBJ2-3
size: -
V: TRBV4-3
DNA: TGCGCCAGCAGCCAAGCCGGGACTAGCACAGATATGCAGTATTTT
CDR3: CASSQAGTSTDMQYF

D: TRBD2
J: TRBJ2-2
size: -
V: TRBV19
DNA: TGTGCCAGTAGGATAGCGGGAGCGGACACCGGGGAGCTGTTTTTT
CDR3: CASRIAGADTGELFF

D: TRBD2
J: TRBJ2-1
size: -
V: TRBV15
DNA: TGTGCCACCAGCCCCCGGGGGGGGCGGGACAATGAGCAGTTCTTC
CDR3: CATSPRGGRDNEQFF

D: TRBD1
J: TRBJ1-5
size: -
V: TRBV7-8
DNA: TGTGCCAGCAGCTCATCGGGACAGGGGGCCAATCAGCCCCAGCATTTT
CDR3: CASSSSGQGANQPQHF

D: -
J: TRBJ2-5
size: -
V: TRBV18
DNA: TGTGCCAGCTCAGGACAACAAGAGACCCAGTACTTC
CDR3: CASSGQQETQYF

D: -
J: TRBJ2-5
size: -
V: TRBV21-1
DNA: TGTGCCAGCAGCGCACCCCGGACTTATCTACCGATCCGAAACCAAGAGACCCAGTACTTC
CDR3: CASSAPRTYLPIRNQETQYF

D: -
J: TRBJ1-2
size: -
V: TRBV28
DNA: TGTGCCAGCAGTGGTGAAGGGACATCGGGCACTAACTATGGCTACACCTTC
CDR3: CASSGEGTSGTNYGYTF

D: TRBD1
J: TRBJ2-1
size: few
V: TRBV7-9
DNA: TGTTCCAGCAGCTTAACAGGGGATGAGCAGTTCTTC
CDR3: CSSSLTGDEQFF

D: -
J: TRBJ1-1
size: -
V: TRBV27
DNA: TGTGCCAGCAGTTTATCGAGTTTAGGGGCAGCGCCCGCTTTCTTT
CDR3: CASSLSSLGAAPAFF

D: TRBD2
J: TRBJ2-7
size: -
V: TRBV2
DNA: TGTGCCAGCAGTGGGGGTAGCGGGGGCTCCTACGAGCAGTACTTC
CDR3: CASSGGSGGSYEQYF

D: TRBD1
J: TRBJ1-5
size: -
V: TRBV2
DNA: TGTGCCAGCAGAGCCGACAGGGGCGGTCAGCCCCAGCATTTT
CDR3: CASRADRGGQPQHF

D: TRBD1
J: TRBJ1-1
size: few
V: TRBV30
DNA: TGTGCCTGGAGGGCCGGACAGGGGGGGGCTGAAGCTTTCTTT
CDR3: CAWRAGQGGAEAFF

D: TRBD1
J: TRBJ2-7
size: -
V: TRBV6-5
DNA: TGTGCCAGCAGTTACTCGGAGACAGGGATCAACGAGCAGTACTTC
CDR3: CASSYSETGINEQYF

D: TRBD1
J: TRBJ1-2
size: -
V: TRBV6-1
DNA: TGTGCCAGCATGTCGGGACAGGGTGATGGCTACACCTTC
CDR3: CASMSGQGDGYTF

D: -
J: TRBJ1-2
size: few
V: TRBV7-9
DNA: TGTTCCAGCAGCTTAGCGACCGCAGGGAGGTACTATGGCTACACCTTC
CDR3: CSSSLATAGRYYGYTF

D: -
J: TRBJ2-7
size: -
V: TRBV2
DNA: TGTGCCAGCGTCGGCCTGGCGACTACCTACGAGCAGTACTTC
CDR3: CASVGLATTYEQYF

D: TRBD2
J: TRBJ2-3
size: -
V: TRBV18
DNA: TGTGCCAGCTCACCACCGTTGTCATTAAGCAGCGGGAGGAGGGGAGATACGCAGTATTTT
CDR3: CASSPPLSLSSGRRGDTQYF

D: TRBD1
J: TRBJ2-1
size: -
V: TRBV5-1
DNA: TGCGCCAGCAGCTATGGGACAGGGGGCAATGAGCAGTTCTTC
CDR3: CASSYGTGGNEQFF

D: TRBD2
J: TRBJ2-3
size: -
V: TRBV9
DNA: TGTGCCAGCAGCGTGGGACTAGCGGGGCTGGTAGATACGCAGTATTTT
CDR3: CASSVGLAGLVDTQYF

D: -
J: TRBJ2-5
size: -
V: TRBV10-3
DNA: TGTGCCATCGCGGAAGGGGATCAAGAGACCCAGTACTTC
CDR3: CAIAEGDQETQYF

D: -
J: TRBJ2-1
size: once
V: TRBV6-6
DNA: TGTGCCAGCAGTTACAATAGGCGGGGTGCATATGAGCAGTTCTTC
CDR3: CASSYNRRGAYEQFF

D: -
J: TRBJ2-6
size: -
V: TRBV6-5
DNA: TGTGCCAGCAGCCTCCAGGGTTCCGGGGCCAACGTCCTGACTTTC
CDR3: CASSLQGSGANVLTF

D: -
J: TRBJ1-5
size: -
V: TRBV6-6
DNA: TGTGCCAGCACGTGGGGTGGGAGCTACAATCAGCCCCAGCATTTT
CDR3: CASTWGGSYNQPQHF

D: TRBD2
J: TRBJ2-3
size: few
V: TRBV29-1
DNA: TGCAGCGTTGCCACTAGCGGGGGGGCCGGAGCGCAGTATTTT
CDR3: CSVATSGGAGAQYF

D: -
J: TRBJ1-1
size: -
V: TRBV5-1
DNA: TGCGCCAGCAGCACCGGACAGTTAGCAGCTGAAGCTTTCTTT
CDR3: CASSTGQLAAEAFF

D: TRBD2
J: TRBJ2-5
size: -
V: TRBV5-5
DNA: TGTGCCAGCAGCTTCGGGCTAGCGGGGGGGGAGACCCAGTACTTC
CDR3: CASSFGLAGGETQYF

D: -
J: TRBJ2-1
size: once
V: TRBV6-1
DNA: TGTGCCAGCAGCGAAGAAGGGACTTCCTTGGACAATGAGCAGTTCTTC
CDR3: CASSEEGTSLDNEQFF

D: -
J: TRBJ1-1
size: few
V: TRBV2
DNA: TGTGCCAGCAGTGAACTCTCTGCTGAAGCTTTCTTT
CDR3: CASSELSAEAFF

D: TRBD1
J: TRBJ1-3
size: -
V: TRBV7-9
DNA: TGTGCCAGCAGCCCACTACCGGGACAGGCTGGAAACACCATATATTTT
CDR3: CASSPLPGQAGNTIYF

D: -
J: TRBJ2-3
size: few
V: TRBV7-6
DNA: TGTGCCAGCAGCTTAGCCCGGGGAGATACGCAGTATTTT
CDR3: CASSLARGDTQYF

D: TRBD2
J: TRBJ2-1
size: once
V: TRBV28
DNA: TGTGCCAGCAGTTTATATAGCGGGAACTACAATGAGCAGTTCTTC
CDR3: CASSLYSGNYNEQFF

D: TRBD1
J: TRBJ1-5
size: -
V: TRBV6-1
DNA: TGTGCCAGCTCAGGGACAGGGGTCTCCAATCAGCCCCAGCATTTT
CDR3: CASSGTGVSNQPQHF

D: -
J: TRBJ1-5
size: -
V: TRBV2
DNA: TGTGCCAGCAGCGGGCAGGGGTTGATCAATCAGCCCCAGCATTTT
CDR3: CASSGQGLINQPQHF

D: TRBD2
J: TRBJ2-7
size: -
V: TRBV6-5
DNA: TGTGCCAGCAGTGCCGGGGGGGGATCCTACGAGCAGTACTTC
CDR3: CASSAGGGSYEQYF